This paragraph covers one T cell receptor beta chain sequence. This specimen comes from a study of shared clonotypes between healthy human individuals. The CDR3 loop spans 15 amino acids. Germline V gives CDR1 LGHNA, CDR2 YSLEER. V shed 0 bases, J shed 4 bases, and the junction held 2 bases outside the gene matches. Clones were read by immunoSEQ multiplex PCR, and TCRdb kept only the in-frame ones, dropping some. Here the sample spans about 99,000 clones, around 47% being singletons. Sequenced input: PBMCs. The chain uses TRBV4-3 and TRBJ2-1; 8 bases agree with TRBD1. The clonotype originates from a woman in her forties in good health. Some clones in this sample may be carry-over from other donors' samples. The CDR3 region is CASSQDTGGYNEQFF. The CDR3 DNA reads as TGCGCCAGCAGCCAAGATACAGGGGGATACAATGAGCAGTTCTTC.